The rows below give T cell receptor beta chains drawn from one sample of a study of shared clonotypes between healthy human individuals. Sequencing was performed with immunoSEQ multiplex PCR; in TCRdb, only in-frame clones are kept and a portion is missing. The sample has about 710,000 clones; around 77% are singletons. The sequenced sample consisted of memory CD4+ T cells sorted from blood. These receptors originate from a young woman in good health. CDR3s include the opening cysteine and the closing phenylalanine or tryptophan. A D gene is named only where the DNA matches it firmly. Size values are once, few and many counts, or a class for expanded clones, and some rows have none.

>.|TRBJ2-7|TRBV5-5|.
TGTGCCAGCAGCTTTATCCAATACGAGCAGTACTTC
CASSFIQYEQYF
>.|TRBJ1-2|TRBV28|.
TGTGCCAGCAGTCCCCAGCCGGGTTTATACGGCTACACCTTC
CASSPQPGLYGYTF
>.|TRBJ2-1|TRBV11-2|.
TGTGCCAGCAGCTTAAAACGCAATGAGCAGTTCTTC
CASSLKRNEQFF
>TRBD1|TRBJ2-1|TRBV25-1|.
TGTGCCAGCAGTGAACCAAGGACAGGGGATGAGCAGTTCTTC
CASSEPRTGDEQFF
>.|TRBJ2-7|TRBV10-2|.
TGCGCCAGCAGTGGGCGGGACACCTACGAGCAGTACTTC
CASSGRDTYEQYF
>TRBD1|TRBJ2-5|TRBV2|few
TGTGCCAGCAGTGCGGAAGGACAGGGGCAAGAGACCCAGTACTTC
CASSAEGQGQETQYF
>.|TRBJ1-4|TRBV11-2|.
TGTGCCAGCAGCTTACGGCCAAGGGAGGCGGGGGAAAAACTGTTTTTT
CASSLRPREAGEKLFF
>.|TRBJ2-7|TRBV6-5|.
TGTGCCAGCAGTTACCGGCGCGAGCAGTACTTC
CASSYRREQYF
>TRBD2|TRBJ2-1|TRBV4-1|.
TGCGCCAGCAGCCCCCAGACTAGCGGGGCTTTGTTCTTC
CASSPQTSGALFF
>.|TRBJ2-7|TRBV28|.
TGTGCCAGCATCCTAGGAGGTAGCTCCTACGAGCAGTACTTC
CASILGGSSYEQYF
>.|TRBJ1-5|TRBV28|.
TGTGCCAGCATTCTAACAGGGAGGGCCCCCAATCAGCCCCAGCATTTT
CASILTGRAPNQPQHF
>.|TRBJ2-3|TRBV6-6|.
TGTGCCAGTACACGGGGTAGCGACACAGATACGCAGTATTTT
CASTRGSDTDTQYF
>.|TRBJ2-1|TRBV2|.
TGTGCCAGCACCCCTTTAAGGGACCATGAGCAGTTCTTC
CASTPLRDHEQFF
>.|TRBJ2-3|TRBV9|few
TGTGCCAGCAGCGTGGGGCCTTCTAGCACAGATACGCAGTATTTT
CASSVGPSSTDTQYF
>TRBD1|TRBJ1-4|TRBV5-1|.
TGCGCCAGCAGCTCTCTTCCGGGACAGGCTAATGAAAAACTGTTTTTT
CASSSLPGQANEKLFF
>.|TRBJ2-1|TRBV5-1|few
TGCGCCAGCAGTTTGGAGTACAATGAGCAGTTCTTC
CASSLEYNEQFF
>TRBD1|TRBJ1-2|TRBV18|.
TGTGCCAGCTCACCTGGGACAGGGCAGGATGGCTACACCTTC
CASSPGTGQDGYTF
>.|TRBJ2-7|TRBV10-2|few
TGCGCCAGCAGTCCAGGGTCCGCCTACGAGCAGTACTTC
CASSPGSAYEQYF
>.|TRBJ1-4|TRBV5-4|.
TGTGCCAGCAGCGAGGGGGGCAGGATTAATGAAAAACTGTTTTTT
CASSEGGRINEKLFF
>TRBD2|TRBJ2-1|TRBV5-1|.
TGCGCCAGCAGCCGGACTAGCGGGGGGAATGAGCAGTTCTTC
CASSRTSGGNEQFF
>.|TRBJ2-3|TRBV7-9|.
TGTGCCAGCAGCCTATACAGTCCGGATACGCAGTATTTT
CASSLYSPDTQYF
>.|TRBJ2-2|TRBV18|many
TGTGCCAGCTCACCAGACGCATACACCGGGGAGCTGTTTTTT
CASSPDAYTGELFF
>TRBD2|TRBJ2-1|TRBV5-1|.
TGCGCCAGCAGCCCGCGGGGGGAGGTAACCTACAATGAGCAGTTCTTC
CASSPRGEVTYNEQFF
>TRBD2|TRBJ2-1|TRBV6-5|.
TGTGCCAGCAGTTCCGGGACTAGTCGGGGGGAGCAGTTCTTC
CASSSGTSRGEQFF
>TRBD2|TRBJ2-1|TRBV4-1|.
TGCGCCAGCAGCCAAGTGTTAGCGGGACGCGATGAGCAGTTCTTC
CASSQVLAGRDEQFF
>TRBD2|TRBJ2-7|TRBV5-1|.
TGCGCCAGCAGCACGATTAGCGGGAGCGGGAGTGGAGAGCAGTACTTC
CASSTISGSGSGEQYF
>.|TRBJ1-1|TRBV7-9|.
TGTGCCAGCAGAGAGGAGGGTTTGGTCGCTGAAGCTTTCTTT
CASREEGLVAEAFF
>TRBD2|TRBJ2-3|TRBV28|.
TGTGCCAGCAGTTTATTGCCTAGCGGGAGTAGCACAGATACGCAGTATTTT
CASSLLPSGSSTDTQYF